The 9 T cell receptor beta chains reported below all come from one sample, sequenced in a study of T-cell memory formation after mild COVID-19. TCRdb ran MiXCR on the 5' RACE reads and lists one entry per CDR3 protein. This table has 150,000 to 200,000 distinct CDR3 sequences, approximately 16% appearing once. Sequenced sample: PBMCs or a T cell subset sorted from them (not recorded which). The receptors here all came from an adult woman who had mild COVID-19 (a few samples of this study predate the infection). Cell type and time point are not known.

V and J are TRBV5-8 and TRBJ2-1; 8 bases line up with TRBD2. There are 17 residues in the CDR3. J was trimmed by 0 bases and V by 6 bases; bases with no gene match: 11. Per germline, CDR1 SGHTS and CDR2 YDEGEE. The CDR3 DNA is TGTGCCAGCACGCCTAGCGGGCCTGCCCTCTCCTACAATGAGCAGTTCTTC. Encoded protein: CASTPSGPALSYNEQFF.

This clonotype was seen only a few times. The gene calls are TRBV24-1 and TRBJ2-7; 10 nucleotides agree with TRBD1. This CDR3 spans 16 amino acids. Trimming removed 5 bases from V and 2 bases from J; junction bases left unmatched: 8. The V gene's germline CDR1 is KGHDR and CDR2 SFDVKD. CDR3 in DNA: TGTGCCACCAGTGCCTCACCGGGACAGGGGCCCTACGAGCAGTACTTC. Residues: CATSASPGQGPYEQYF.

This chain links TRBV5-1 with TRBJ1-5, with D tentatively TRBD1 (5 bases). The germline V and J ends were trimmed by 0 bases and 0 bases, with 7 bases remaining between them. CDR3 length: 15 amino acids. CDR1 SGHRS and CDR2 YFSETQ come from the germline V gene. The CDR3 loop is CASSLEGVSNQPQHF. The CDR3 DNA is TGCGCCAGCAGCTTGGAAGGGGTTAGCAATCAGCCCCAGCATTTT.

The rearrangement joins TRBV12-3 or TRBV12-4 to TRBJ2-3, with TRBD2 matching over 8 bases. The J segment lost 1 base and the V segment lost 6 bases, leaving 9 bases of the junction unmatched. The CDR3 runs to 16 residues. The DNA of the CDR3 is TGTGCCAGCAGCCTGATAGCGGGGAGGGGCACAGATACGCAGTATTTT. It encodes CASSLIAGRGTDTQYF.

CDR3 in amino acids: CASSLAEWGRWNTEAFF. The CDR3 region has the DNA TGTGCCAGCAGTTTAGCGGAGTGGGGGCGTTGGAACACTGAAGCTTTCTTT. The V call is TRBV12-3 or TRBV12-4, the J call TRBJ1-1, with a tentative D call TRBD1 (6 bases). The CDR3 runs 17 residues. Trimming took 0 bases from V and 1 from J, leaving 15 bases between them.

The J gene is TRBJ2-1, the V gene TRBV11-2; D is unclear. The CDR3 extends over 14 amino acids. The ends were cut back, 6 bases at V and 7 bases at J, with 16 bases in the middle. Germline V gene data show CDR1 as SGHAT and CDR2 as FQNNGV. The CDR3 region is CASSSNRRKNEQFF. The CDR3 DNA follows: TGTGCCAGCAGTTCGAACAGAAGGAAGAATGAGCAGTTCTTC. Using reference TRBV11-2 and TRBJ2-1 for the parts outside the CDR3, the full variable domain is EAGVAQSPRYKIIEKRQSVAFWCNPISGHATLYWYQQILGQGPKLLIQFQNNGVVDDSQLPKDRFSAERLKGVDSTLKIQPAKLEDSAVYLCASSSNRRKNEQFFGPGTRLTVL.

V usage is TRBV4-2 and J usage is TRBJ1-2, with D unresolved. V dropped 0 bases and J dropped 7 bases, with 3 bases sitting between them. There are 11 residues in the CDR3. CDR1 is LGHNA and CDR2 is YNFKEQ in the germline V gene. This CDR3 reads CASSQEGGYTF. CDR3 nucleotide sequence: TGTGCCAGCAGCCAAGAAGGTGGCTACACCTTC.

This clonotype was counted ten times or more. V and J are TRBV7-2 and TRBJ2-1; D may be TRBD2 (6 bases). Germline CDR1 reads SGHTA; CDR2 reads FQGNSA. This CDR3 is 15 amino acids long. V lost 1 base, J lost 4 bases, and 11 bases lay in between. CDR3 residues: CASSLGGTLYNEQFF. The CDR3, as DNA: TGTGCCAGCAGCTTAGGGGGGACTCTATACAATGAGCAGTTCTTC.

V gene TRBV7-9 combines with J gene TRBJ2-3, with D possibly TRBD2 on 5 matching bases. V gave up 0 bases and J gave up 4 bases, with 8 bases separating them. The CDR3 runs 14 residues. Germline-derived CDR1 and CDR2 are SEHNR and FQNEAQ (reference sequence). CDR3 sequence reads: CASSLALRADTQYF. As DNA, the CDR3 is TGTGCCAGCAGCTTAGCGCTGAGGGCAGATACGCAGTATTTT.